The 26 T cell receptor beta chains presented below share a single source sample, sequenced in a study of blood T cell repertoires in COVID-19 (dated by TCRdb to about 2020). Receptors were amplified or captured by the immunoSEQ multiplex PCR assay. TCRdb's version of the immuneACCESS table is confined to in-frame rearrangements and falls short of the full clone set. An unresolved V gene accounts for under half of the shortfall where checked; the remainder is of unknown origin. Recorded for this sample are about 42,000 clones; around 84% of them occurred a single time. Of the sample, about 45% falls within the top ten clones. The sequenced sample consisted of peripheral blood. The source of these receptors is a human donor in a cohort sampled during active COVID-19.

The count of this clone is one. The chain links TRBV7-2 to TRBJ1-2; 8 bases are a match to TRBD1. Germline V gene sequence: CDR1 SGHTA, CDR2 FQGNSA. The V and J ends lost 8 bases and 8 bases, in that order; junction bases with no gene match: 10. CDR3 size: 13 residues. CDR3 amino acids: CASGQGADQGYTF. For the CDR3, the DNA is TGTGCCAGCGGGCAGGGGGCCGACCAGGGCTACACCTTC.

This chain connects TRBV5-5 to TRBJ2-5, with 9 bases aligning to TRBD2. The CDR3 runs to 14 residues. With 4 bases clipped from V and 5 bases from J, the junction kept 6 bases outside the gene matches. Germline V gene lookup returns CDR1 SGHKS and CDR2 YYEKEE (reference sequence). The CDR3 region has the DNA TGTGCCAGCAGCACTGGCGGGGGGGAGGAGACCCAGTACTTC. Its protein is CASSTGGGEETQYF. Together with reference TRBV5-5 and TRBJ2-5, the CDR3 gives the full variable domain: DAGVTQSPTHLIKTRGQQVTLRCSPISGHKSVSWYQQVLGQGPQFIFQYYEKEERGRGNFPDRFSARQFPNYSSELNVNALLLGDSALYLCASSTGGGEETQYFGPGTRLLVL.

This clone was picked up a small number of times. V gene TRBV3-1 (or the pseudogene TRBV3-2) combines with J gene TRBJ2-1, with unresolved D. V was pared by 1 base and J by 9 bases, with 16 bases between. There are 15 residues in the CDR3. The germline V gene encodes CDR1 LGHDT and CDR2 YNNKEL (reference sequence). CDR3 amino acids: CASSQGQRYGFEQFF. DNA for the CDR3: TGTGCCAGCAGCCAAGGTCAGCGCTACGGGTTTGAGCAGTTCTTC.

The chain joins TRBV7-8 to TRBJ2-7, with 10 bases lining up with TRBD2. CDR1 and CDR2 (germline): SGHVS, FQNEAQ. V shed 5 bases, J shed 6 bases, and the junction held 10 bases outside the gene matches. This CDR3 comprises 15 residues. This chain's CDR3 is CASSPGAGGPIEQYV. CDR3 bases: TGTGCCAGCAGCCCCGGAGCGGGGGGGCCTATCGAGCAGTACGTC.

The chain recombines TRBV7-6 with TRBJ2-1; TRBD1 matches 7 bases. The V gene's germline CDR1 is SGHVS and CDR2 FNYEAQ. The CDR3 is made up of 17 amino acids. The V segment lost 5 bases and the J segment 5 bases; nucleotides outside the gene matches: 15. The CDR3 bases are TGTGCCAGCAGCATCGACAGGGTCCTCAGACCAAACAATGAGCAGTTCTTC. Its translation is CASSIDRVLRPNNEQFF. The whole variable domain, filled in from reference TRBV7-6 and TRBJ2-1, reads GAGVSQSPRYKVTKRGQDVALRCDPISGHVSLYWYRQALGQGPEFLTYFNYEAQQDKSGLPNDRFSAERPEGSISTLTIQRTEQRDSAMYRCASSIDRVLRPNNEQFFGPGTRLTVL.

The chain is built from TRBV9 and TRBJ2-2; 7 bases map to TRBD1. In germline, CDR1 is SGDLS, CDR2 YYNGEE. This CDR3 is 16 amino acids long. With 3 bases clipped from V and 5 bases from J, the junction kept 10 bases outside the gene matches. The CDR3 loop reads CASSGQGWLGTGELFF. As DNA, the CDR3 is TGTGCCAGCAGCGGACAGGGATGGTTGGGTACCGGGGAGCTGTTTTTT.

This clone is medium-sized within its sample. The CDR3 protein is CATSGGDSYGYTF. CDR3 DNA sequence: TGTGCCACCAGCGGAGGAGACAGCTATGGCTACACCTTC. The chain uses TRBV15 and TRBJ1-2; D is possibly TRBD1 (5 bases). The V gene lost 5 bases and the J gene lost 4 bases, with 11 bases spanning the gap. CDR3 size: 13 residues. Germline assignment: CDR1 LNHNV and CDR2 YYDKDF (reference sequence).

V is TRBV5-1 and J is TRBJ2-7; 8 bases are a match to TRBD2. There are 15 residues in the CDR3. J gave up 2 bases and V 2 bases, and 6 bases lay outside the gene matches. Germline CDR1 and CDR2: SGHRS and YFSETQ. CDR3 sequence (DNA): TGCGCCAGCAGCTTTTTTACGGGGGGGACCTACGAGCAGTACTTC. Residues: CASSFFTGGTYEQYF.

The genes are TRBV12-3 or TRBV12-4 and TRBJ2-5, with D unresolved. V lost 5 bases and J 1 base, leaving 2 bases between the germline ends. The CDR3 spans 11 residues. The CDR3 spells CASSLQETQYF. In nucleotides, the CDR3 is TGTGCCAGCAGTCTCCAAGAGACCCAGTACTTC.

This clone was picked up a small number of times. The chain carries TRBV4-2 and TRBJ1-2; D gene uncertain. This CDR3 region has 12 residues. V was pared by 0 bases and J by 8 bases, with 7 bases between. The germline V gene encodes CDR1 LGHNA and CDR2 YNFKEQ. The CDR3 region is CASSQDRKGYTF. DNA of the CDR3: TGTGCCAGCAGCCAAGACAGGAAAGGCTACACCTTC.

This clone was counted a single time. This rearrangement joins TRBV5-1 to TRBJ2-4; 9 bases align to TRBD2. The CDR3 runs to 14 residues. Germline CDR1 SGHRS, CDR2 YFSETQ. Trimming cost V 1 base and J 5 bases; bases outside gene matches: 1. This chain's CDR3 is CASSLIAGENIQYF. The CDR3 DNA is TGCGCCAGCAGCTTGATAGCGGGGGAAAACATTCAGTACTTC.

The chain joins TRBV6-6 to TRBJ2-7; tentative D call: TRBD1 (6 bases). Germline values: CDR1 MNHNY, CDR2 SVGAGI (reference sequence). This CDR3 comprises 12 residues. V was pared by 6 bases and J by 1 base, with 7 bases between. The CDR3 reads CASSGQSYEQYF. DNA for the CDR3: TGTGCCAGCAGCGGACAGTCCTACGAGCAGTACTTC.

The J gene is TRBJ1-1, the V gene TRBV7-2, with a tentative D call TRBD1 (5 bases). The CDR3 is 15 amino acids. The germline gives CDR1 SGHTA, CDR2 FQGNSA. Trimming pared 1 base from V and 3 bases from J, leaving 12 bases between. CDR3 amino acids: CASSLGSPGDTEAFF. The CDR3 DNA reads TGTGCCAGCAGCTTAGGGAGCCCGGGGGACACTGAAGCTTTCTTT.

Written as DNA, the CDR3 is TGTGCCAGCAGCTTAGAGGGGGCCCCTAGCACTGAAGCTTTCTTT. Its protein product is CASSLEGAPSTEAFF. V is TRBV7-2 and J is TRBJ1-1, with 7 bases identical to TRBD1. The junction had 6 bases not matched to a gene; V was cut back by 1 base and J by 4 bases. CDR3 length equals 15 residues. The germline V gene has CDR1 SGHTA and CDR2 FQGNSA. The complete variable domain, with remaining parts taken from reference TRBV7-2 and TRBJ1-1, reads GAGVSQSPSNKVTEKGKDVELRCDPISGHTALYWYRQSLGQGLEFLIYFQGNSAPDKSGLPSDRFSAERTGGSVSTLTIQRTQQEDSAVYLCASSLEGAPSTEAFFGQGTRLTVV.

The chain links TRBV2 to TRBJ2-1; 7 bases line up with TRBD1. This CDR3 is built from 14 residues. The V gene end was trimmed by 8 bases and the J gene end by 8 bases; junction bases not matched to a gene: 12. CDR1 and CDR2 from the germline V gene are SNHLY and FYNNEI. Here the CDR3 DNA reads TGTGCCAGCGGGGCTCAGGGGGTGTGGGATGAGCAGTTCTTC. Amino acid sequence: CASGAQGVWDEQFF.

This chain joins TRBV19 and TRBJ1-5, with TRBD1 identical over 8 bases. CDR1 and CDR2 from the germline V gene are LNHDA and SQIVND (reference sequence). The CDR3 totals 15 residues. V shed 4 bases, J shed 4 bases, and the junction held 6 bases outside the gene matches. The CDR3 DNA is TGTGCCAGTAGTACGGACAGGGATGGAAATCAGCCCCAGCATTTT. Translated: CASSTDRDGNQPQHF.

The CDR3 loop is CASRLAGGPYNEQFF. The CDR3 nucleotides are TGTGCCAGTAGACTCGCGGGGGGGCCTTACAATGAGCAGTTCTTC. This chain joins TRBV19 and TRBJ2-1; 9 nucleotides align to TRBD2. Germline V gene data show CDR1 as LNHDA and CDR2 as SQIVND (reference sequence). The V segment lost 6 bases and the J segment 4 bases; nucleotides outside the gene matches: 7. The CDR3 runs 15 residues.

The CDR3 region has the DNA TGTGCCAGCAGCCTGCCGATGCCTGGGACTAGCGTTTCAGATACGCAGTATTTT. It yields the protein CASSLPMPGTSVSDTQYF. The chain couples TRBV3-1 (or the pseudogene TRBV3-2) to TRBJ2-3, with 10 bases aligning to TRBD2. The V gene's germline CDR1 is LGHDT and CDR2 YNNKEL (reference sequence). The trim removed 4 bases at V and 4 bases at J, leaving 14 bases unmatched. This CDR3 is built from 18 residues.

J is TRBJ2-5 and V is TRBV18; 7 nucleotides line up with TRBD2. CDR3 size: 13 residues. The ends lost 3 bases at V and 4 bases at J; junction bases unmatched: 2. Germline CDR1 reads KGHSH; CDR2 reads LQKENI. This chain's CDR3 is CASSPWEGETQYF. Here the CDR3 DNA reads TGTGCCAGCTCACCCTGGGAGGGAGAGACCCAGTACTTC.

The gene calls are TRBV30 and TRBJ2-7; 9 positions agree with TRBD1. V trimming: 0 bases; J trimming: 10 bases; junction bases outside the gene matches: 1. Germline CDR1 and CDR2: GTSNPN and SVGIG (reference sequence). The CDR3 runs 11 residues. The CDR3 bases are TGTGCCTGGAGTGTGGGACAGGGTCAGTACTTC. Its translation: CAWSVGQGQYF.

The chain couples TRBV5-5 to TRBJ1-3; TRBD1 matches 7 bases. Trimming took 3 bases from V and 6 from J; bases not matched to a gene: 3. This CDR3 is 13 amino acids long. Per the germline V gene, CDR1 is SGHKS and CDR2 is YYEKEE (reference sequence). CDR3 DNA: TGTGCCAGCAGCTCGGGGACAGCAAACACCATATATTTT. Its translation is CASSSGTANTIYF.

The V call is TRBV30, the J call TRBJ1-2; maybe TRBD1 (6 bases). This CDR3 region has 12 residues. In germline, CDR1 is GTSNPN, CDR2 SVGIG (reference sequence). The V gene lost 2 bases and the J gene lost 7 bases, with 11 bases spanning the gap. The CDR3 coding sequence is TGTGCCTGGAGTACAGGGCTCGCTGGCTACACCTTC. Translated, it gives CAWSTGLAGYTF. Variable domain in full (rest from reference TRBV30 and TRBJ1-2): SQTIHQWPATLVQPVGSPLSLECTVEGTSNPNLYWYRQAAGRGLQLLFYSVGIGQISSEVPQNLSASRPQDRQFILSSKKLLLSDSGFYLCAWSTGLAGYTFGSGTRLTVV.

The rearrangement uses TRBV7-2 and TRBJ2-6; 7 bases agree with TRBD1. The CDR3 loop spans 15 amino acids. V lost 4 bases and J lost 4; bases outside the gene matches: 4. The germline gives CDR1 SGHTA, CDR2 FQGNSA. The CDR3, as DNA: TGTGCCAGCAGCTCTAGGGGGCCCGGGGCCAACGTCCTGACTTTC. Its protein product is CASSSRGPGANVLTF.

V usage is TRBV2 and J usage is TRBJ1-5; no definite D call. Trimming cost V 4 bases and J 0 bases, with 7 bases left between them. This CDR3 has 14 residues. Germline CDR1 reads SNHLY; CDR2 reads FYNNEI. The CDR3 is CASSVRNSNQPQHF. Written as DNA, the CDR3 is TGTGCCAGCAGTGTCCGTAATAGCAATCAGCCCCAGCATTTT.

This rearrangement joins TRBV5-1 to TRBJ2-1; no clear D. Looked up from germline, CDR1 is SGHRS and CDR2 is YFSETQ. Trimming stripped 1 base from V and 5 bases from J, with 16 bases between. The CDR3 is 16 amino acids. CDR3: CASSLYAVRNNNEQFF. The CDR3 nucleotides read TGCGCCAGCAGCTTGTATGCGGTGAGGAACAACAATGAGCAGTTCTTC.

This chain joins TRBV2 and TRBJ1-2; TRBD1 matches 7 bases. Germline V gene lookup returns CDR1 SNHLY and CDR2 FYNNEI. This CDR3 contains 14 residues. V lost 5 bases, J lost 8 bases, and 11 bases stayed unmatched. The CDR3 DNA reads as TGTGCCAGCAGTTTCGTGGAGGGGGCAGGAGGCTACACCTTC. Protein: CASSFVEGAGGYTF. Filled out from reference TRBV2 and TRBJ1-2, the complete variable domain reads EPEVTQTPSHQVTQMGQEVILRCVPISNHLYFYWYRQILGQKVEFLVSFYNNEISEKSEIFDDQFSVERPDGSNFTLKIRSTKLEDSAMYFCASSFVEGAGGYTFGSGTRLTVV.